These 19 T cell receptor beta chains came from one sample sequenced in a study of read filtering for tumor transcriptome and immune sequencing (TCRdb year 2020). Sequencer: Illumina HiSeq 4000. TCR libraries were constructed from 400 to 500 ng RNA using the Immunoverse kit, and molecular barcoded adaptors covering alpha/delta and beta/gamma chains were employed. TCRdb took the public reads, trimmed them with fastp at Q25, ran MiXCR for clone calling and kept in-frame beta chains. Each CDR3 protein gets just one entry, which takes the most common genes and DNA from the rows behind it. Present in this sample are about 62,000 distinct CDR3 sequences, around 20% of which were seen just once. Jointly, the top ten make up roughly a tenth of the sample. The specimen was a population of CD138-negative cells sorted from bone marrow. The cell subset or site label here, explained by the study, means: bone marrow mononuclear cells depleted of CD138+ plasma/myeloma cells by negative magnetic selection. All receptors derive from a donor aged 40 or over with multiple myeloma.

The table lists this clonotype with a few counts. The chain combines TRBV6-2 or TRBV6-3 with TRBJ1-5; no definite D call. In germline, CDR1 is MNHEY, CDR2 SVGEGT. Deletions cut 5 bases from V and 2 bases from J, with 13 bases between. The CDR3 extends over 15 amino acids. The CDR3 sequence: CASSAPGRGNQPQHF. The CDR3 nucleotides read TGTGCCAGCAGTGCCCCAGGTCGAGGCAATCAGCCCCAGCATTTT.

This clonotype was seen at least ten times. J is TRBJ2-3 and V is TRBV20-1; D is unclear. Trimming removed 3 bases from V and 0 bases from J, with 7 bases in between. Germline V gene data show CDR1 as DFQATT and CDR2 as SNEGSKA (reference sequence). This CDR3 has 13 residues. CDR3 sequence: CSARSGSTDTQYF. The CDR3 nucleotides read TGCAGTGCTAGGTCCGGGAGCACAGATACGCAGTATTTT.

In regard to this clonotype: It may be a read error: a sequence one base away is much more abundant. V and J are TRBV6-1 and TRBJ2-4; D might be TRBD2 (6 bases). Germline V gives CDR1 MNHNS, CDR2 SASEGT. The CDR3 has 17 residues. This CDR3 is CASSEGPGTLAKSIQYF. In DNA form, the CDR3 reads TGTGCCAGCAGTGAAGGACCAGGGACTTTAGCCAAAAGCATTCAGTACTTC.

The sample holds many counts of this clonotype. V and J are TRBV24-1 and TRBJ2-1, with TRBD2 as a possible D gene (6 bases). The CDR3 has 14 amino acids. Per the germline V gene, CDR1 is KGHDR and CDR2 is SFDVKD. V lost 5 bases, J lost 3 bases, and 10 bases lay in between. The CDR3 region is CATSGAGYYNEQFF. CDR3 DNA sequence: TGTGCCACCAGTGGGGCGGGGTACTACAATGAGCAGTTCTTC.

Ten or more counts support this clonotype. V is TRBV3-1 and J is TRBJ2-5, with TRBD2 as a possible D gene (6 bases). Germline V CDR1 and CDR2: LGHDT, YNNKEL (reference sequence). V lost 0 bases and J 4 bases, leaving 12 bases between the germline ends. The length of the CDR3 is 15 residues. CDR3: CASSQDPTRRETQYF. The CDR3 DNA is TGTGCCAGCAGCCAAGATCCGACTAGAAGAGAGACCCAGTACTTC.

The CDR3 sequence is CASSYYGGNQPQHF. DNA for the CDR3: TGTGCCAGCAGTTACTACGGGGGCAATCAGCCCCAGCATTTT. The chain is built from TRBV6-6 and TRBJ1-5; D call uncertain. V lost 1 base, J lost 2 bases, and 6 bases lay in between. CDR1 is MNHNY and CDR2 is SVGAGI in the germline V gene (reference sequence). This CDR3 is built from 14 residues.

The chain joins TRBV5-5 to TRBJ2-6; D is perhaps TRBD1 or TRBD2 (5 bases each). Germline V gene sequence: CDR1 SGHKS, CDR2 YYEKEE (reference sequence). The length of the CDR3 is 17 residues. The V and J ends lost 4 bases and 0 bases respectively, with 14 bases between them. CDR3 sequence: CASSPLTDYSGANVLTF. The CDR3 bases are TGTGCCAGCAGCCCACTGACAGACTACTCTGGGGCCAACGTCCTGACTTTC.

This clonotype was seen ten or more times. The CDR3 region is CASSLRATNLDEQFF. Here the CDR3 DNA reads TGTGCCAGCAGTCTAAGGGCCACGAACTTGGATGAGCAGTTCTTC. The chain has TRBV28 and TRBJ2-1; no reliable D call. Per germline, CDR1 MDHEN and CDR2 SYDVKM. The CDR3 runs to 15 residues. The ends were cut back, 5 bases at V and 8 bases at J, with 19 bases in the middle.

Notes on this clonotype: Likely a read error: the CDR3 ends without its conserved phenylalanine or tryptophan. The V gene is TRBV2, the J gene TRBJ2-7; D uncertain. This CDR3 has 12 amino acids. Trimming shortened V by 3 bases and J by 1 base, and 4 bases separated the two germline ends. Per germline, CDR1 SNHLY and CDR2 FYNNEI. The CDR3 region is CASSEESYEQYL. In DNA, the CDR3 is TGTGCCAGCAGTGAGGAATCCTACGAGCAGTACCTC.

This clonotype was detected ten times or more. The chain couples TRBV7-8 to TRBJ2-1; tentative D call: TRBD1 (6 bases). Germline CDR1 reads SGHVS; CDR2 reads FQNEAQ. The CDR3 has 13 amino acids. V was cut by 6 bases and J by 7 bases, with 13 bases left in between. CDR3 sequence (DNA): TGTGCCAGCAGGACGACAGGACCGAATGAGCAGTTCTTC. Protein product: CASRTTGPNEQFF.

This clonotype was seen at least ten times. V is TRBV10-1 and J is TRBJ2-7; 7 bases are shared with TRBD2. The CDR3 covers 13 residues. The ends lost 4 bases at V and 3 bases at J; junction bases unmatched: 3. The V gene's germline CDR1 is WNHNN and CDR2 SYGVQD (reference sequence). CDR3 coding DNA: TGCGCCAGCAGTGCCGGGACTAACTACGAGCAGTACTTC. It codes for CASSAGTNYEQYF.

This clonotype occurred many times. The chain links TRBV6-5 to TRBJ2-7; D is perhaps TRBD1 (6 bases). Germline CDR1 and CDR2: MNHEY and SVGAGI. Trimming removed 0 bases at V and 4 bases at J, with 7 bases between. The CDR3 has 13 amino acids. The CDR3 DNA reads TGTGCCAGCAGTTACTCGACAGGATACGAGCAGTACTTC. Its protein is CASSYSTGYEQYF.

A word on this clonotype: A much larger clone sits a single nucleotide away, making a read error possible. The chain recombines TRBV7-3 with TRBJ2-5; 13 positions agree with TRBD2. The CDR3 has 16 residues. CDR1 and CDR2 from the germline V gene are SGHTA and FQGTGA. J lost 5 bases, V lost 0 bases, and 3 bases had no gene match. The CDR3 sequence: CASSLTTSGGCETQYF. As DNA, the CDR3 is TGTGCCAGCAGCTTAACGACTAGCGGGGGGTGTGAGACCCAGTACTTC.

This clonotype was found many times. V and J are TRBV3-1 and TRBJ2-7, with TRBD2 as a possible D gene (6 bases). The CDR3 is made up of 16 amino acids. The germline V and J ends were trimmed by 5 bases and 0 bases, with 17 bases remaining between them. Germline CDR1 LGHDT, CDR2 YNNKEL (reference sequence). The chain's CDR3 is CASSGISGPSSYEQYF. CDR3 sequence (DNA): TGTGCCAGCAGCGGCATTAGCGGCCCGAGCTCCTACGAGCAGTACTTC.

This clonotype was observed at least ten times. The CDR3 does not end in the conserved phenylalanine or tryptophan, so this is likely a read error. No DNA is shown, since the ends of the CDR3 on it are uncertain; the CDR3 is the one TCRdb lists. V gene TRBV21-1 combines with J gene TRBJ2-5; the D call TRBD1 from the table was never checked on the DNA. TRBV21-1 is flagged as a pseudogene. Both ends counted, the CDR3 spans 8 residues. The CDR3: CAIRDSSV.

CDR3 DNA sequence: TGTGCCAGCAGTTCGGGCTGGCACAAGGATACGCAGTATTTT. It codes for CASSSGWHKDTQYF. The chain links TRBV12-3 or TRBV12-4 to TRBJ2-3; D uncertain. CDR3 length equals 14 residues. Deletions cut 4 bases from V and 6 bases from J, with 14 bases between.

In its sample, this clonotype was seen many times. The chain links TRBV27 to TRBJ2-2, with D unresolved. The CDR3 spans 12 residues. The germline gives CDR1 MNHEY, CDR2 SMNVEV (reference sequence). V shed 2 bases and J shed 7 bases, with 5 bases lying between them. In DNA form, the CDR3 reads TGTGCCAGCAGTTTAACCAACGGGGAGCTGTTTTTT. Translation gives CASSLTNGELFF.

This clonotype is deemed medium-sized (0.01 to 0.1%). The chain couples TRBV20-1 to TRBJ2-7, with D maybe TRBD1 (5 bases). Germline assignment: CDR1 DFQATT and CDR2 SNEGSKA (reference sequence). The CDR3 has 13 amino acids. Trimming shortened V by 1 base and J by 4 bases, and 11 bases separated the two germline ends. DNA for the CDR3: TGCAGTGCTAGAGGACAGATGTGGTACGAGCAGTACTTC. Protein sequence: CSARGQMWYEQYF.

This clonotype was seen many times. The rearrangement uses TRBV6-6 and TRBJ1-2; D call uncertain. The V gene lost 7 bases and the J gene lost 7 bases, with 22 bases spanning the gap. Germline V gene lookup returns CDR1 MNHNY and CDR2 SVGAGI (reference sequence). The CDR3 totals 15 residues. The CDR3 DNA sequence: TGTGCCAGCAATGACTACGGGAGAGAGGCGGCTGGCTACACCTTC. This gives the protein CASNDYGREAAGYTF.